These 9 T cell receptor beta chains were all obtained from the same sample, sequenced in a study of cytomegalovirus exposure and HLA in healthy donors (dated by TCRdb to the late 2010s). The method was the immunoSEQ multiplex PCR assay. For the multiplex PCR, a mixture combining 60 forward primers for TCR Vbeta segments and 13 reverse primers for TCR Jbeta segments was used. The clones in this table, taken by TCRdb from immuneACCESS, are in-frame only. Not every clone is retained; where verified, under half of the shortfall comes from an unresolved V gene, and the cause of the rest is unknown. Here the sample has about 170,000 clones; about 82% occur a single time. The top ten clones comprise roughly 0.82% of the sample. Sequences were obtained from PBMCs. These receptors all stem from a female donor in good health and CMV-seronegative.

The CDR3 DNA sequence: TGTGCCAGCAGTTCCAACACAGGGTCCGAGCAGTACTTC. It encodes CASSSNTGSEQYF. The rearrangement links TRBV6-6 to TRBJ2-7; maybe TRBD1 (6 bases). Germline V gene lookup returns CDR1 MNHNY and CDR2 SVGAGI (reference sequence). V lost 4 bases and J 6 bases, leaving 13 bases between the germline ends. The CDR3 is 13 residues long.

This clone was seen once. The chain uses TRBV11-2 and TRBJ2-3, with 8 bases lining up with TRBD2. The CDR3 sequence is 16 residues long. Germline assignment: CDR1 SGHAT and CDR2 FQNNGV. V lost 1 base, J lost 0 bases, and 3 bases stayed unmatched. CDR3 DNA: TGTGCCAGCAGCTTAGTGGCTAGCGGGAGCACAGATACGCAGTATTTT. Translated, it gives CASSLVASGSTDTQYF.

This sequence joins TRBV2 and TRBJ1-2, with a tentative D call TRBD1 (5 bases). The length of the CDR3 is 14 residues. The V end lost 1 base, the J end lost 8 bases, and 14 bases lay between the germline ends. Germline V gives CDR1 SNHLY, CDR2 FYNNEI. The CDR3 here is CASSEGRGVWGYTF. CDR3 DNA: TGTGCCAGCAGTGAAGGACGGGGGGTCTGGGGCTACACCTTC.

This rearrangement joins TRBV28 to TRBJ2-7; the D gene is possibly TRBD1 (6 bases). The ends were cut back, 5 bases at V and 6 bases at J, with 11 bases in the middle. The CDR3 totals 12 residues. Germline V gene sequence: CDR1 MDHEN, CDR2 SYDVKM. CDR3 coding DNA: TGTGCCAGCAGTCGACAGGCGTTCGAGCAGTACTTC. This gives the protein CASSRQAFEQYF.

The V gene is TRBV7-8, the J gene TRBJ2-2; TRBD1 agrees at 9 bases. V lost 0 bases and J lost 6; bases outside the gene matches: 17. The length of the CDR3 is 20 residues. Germline CDR1 reads SGHVS; CDR2 reads FQNEAQ. The CDR3 DNA reads as TGTGCCAGCAGCTTAGCGGGGGGGCTGCGGGACAGGGAAGAACCCGGGGAGCTGTTTTTT. It codes for CASSLAGGLRDREEPGELFF. The complete variable domain, with remaining parts taken from reference TRBV7-8 and TRBJ2-2, reads GAGVSQSPRYKVAKRGQDVALRCDPISGHVSLFWYQQALGQGPEFLTYFQNEAQLDKSGLPSDRFFAERPEGSVSTLKIQRTQQEDSAVYLCASSLAGGLRDREEPGELFFGEGSRLTVL.

This sequence joins TRBV5-1 and TRBJ1-1; D call uncertain. Germline assignment: CDR1 SGHRS and CDR2 YFSETQ. The CDR3 has 15 residues. Trimming took off 1 base at V and 10 bases at J, with 20 bases between the two ends. The CDR3 is CASSLMEGGKVGAFF. The CDR3, as DNA: TGCGCCAGCAGCTTGATGGAAGGAGGAAAGGTTGGAGCTTTCTTT.

The rearrangement joins TRBV6-6 to TRBJ1-1; 9 nucleotides line up with TRBD1. The CDR3 runs 15 residues. In germline, CDR1 is MNHNY, CDR2 SVGAGI (reference sequence). V shed 4 bases and J 5 bases; nucleotides not matched to a gene: 8. The CDR3 sequence is CASSSTDRGRTEAFF. The CDR3 DNA reads as TGTGCCAGCAGTTCCACAGACAGGGGGAGAACTGAAGCTTTCTTT.

Notes on this clone: A junction boundary mismatches the germline segment, possibly from a read error. The genes are TRBV6-5 and TRBJ2-2; D not resolved. The length of the CDR3 is 11 residues. The germline gives CDR1 MNHEY, CDR2 SVGAGI. The DNA of the CDR3 is TGTGCCAGCAGTAACAGCGGGGAGCTGTTTTTT. It encodes CASSNSGELFF.

This clone was observed a handful of times. V is TRBV7-9 and J is TRBJ1-1; D is unclear. The CDR3 totals 13 residues. Trimming removed 4 bases from V and 1 base from J, with 7 bases in between. Germline values: CDR1 SEHNR, CDR2 FQNEAQ (reference sequence). CDR3 nucleotide sequence: TGTGCCAGCAGCTCAACAGAGAACACTGAAGCTTTCTTT. It encodes CASSSTENTEAFF.